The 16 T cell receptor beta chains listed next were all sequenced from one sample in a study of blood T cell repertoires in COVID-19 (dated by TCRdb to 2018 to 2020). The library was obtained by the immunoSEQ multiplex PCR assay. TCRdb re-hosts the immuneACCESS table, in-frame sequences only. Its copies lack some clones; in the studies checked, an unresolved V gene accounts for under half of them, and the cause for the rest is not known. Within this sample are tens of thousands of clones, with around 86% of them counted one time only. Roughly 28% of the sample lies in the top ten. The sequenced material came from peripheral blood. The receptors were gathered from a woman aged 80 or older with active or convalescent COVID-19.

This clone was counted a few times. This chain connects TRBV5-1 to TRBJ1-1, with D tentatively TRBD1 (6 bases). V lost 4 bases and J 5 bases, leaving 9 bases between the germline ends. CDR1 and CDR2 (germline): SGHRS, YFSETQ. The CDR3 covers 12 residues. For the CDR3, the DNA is TGCGCCAGCAGCAATCAGGGGACTGAAGCTTTCTTT. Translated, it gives CASSNQGTEAFF.

CDR3 sequence (DNA): TGTGCCAGCAGTCAACAGGGAGTGAACACTGAAGCTTTCTTT. It is translated as CASSQQGVNTEAFF. The chain has TRBV7-9 and TRBJ1-1, with TRBD1 as a possible D gene (6 bases). Per germline, CDR1 SEHNR and CDR2 FQNEAQ (reference sequence). Trimming left V 6 bases short and J 0 bases short, with 11 bases between. CDR3 size: 14 residues.

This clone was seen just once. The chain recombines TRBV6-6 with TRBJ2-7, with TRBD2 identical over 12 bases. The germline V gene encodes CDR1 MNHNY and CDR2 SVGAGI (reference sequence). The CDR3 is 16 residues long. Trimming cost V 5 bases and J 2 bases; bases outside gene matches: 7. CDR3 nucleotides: TGTGCCAGCAGTCGATCTAGCGGGGGGGCTCCCTACGAGCAGTACTTC. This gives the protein CASSRSSGGAPYEQYF.

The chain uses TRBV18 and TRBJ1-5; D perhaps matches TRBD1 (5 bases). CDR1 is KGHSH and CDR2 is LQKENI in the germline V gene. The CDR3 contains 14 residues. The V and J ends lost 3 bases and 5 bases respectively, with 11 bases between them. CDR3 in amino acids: CASSPGQAYQPQHF. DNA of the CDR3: TGTGCCAGCTCACCGGGGCAGGCATATCAGCCCCAGCATTTT.

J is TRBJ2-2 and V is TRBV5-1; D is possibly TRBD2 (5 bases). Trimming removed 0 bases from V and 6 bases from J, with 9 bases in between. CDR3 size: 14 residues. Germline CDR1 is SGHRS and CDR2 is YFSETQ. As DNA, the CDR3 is TGCGCCAGCAGCTTGGCCCTGGGAGCCGGGGAGCTGTTTTTT. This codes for CASSLALGAGELFF.

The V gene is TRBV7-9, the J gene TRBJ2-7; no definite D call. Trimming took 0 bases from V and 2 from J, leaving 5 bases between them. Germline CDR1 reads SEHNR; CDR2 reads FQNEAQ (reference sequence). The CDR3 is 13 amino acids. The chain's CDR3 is CASSLAGAYEQYF. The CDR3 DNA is TGTGCCAGCAGCTTAGCCGGAGCCTACGAGCAGTACTTC.

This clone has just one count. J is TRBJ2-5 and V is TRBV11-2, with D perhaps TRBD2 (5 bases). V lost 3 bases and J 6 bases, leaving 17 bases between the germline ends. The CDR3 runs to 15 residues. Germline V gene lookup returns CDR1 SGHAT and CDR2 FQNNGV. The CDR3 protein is CASSLVQARVQTQYF. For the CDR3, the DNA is TGTGCCAGCAGCTTGGTCCAGGCGCGGGTTCAGACCCAGTACTTC. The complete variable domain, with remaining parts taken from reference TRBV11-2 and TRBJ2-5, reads EAGVAQSPRYKIIEKRQSVAFWCNPISGHATLYWYQQILGQGPKLLIQFQNNGVVDDSQLPKDRFSAERLKGVDSTLKIQPAKLEDSAVYLCASSLVQARVQTQYFGPGTRLLVL.

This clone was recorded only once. CDR3 nucleotides: TGTGCCACCAGCAGATCTGGGACAGCATACAATGAGCAGTTCTTC. Protein sequence: CATSRSGTAYNEQFF. The chain uses TRBV15 and TRBJ2-1, with 7 bases matching TRBD1. After removal of 2 bases from V and 4 bases from J, the junction contained 5 bases not matched to a gene. The CDR3 is made up of 15 amino acids. Per the germline V gene, CDR1 is LNHNV and CDR2 is YYDKDF (reference sequence). The variable domain in full, completed from reference TRBV15 and TRBJ2-1, reads DAMVIQNPRYQVTQFGKPVTLSCSQTLNHNVMYWYQQKSSQAPKLLFHYYDKDFNNEADTPDNFQSRRPNTSFCFLDIRSPGLGDTAMYLCATSRSGTAYNEQFFGPGTRLTVL.

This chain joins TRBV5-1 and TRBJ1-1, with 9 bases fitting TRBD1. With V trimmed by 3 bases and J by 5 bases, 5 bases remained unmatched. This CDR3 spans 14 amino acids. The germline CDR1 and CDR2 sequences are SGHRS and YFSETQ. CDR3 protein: CASSSQGARTEAFF. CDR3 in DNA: TGCGCCAGCAGCTCACAGGGGGCGAGAACTGAAGCTTTCTTT.

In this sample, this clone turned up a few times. CDR3 region: CASSQHRGGTFF. The DNA of the CDR3 is TGTGCCAGCAGCCAACATAGGGGGGGGACTTTCTTT. V gene TRBV3-1 (or the pseudogene TRBV3-2) combines with J gene TRBJ1-1, with TRBD1 as a possible D gene (6 bases). CDR3 size: 12 residues. CDR1 and CDR2 from the germline V gene are LGHDT and YNNKEL (reference sequence). V was cut by 2 bases and J by 12 bases, with 13 bases left in between.

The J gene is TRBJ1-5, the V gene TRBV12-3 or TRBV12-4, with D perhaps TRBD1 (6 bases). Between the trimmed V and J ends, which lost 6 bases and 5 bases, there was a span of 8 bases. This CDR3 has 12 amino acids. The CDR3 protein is CASSRGYQPQHF. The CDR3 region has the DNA TGTGCCAGCAGCAGGGGTTATCAGCCCCAGCATTTT.

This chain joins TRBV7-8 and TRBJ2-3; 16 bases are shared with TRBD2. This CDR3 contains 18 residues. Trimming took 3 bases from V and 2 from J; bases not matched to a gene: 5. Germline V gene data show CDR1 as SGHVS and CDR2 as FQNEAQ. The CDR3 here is CASSLGLAGGPATDTQYF. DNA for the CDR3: TGTGCCAGCAGCTTGGGACTAGCGGGGGGGCCAGCCACAGATACGCAGTATTTT.

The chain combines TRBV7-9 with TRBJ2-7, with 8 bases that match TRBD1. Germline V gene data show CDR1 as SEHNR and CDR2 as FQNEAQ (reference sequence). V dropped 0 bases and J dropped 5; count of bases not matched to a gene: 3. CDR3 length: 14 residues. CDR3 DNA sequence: TGTGCCAGCAGCTTAGCATCAGGGGGCAACGAGCAGTACTTC. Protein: CASSLASGGNEQYF.

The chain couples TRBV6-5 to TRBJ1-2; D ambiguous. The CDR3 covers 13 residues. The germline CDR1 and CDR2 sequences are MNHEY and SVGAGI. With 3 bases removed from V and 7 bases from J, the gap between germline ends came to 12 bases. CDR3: CASSYIGSGGYTF. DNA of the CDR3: TGTGCCAGCAGTTATATTGGGAGCGGTGGCTACACCTTC.

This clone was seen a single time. CDR3 DNA sequence: TGTGCCAGCTCACCGCGGACTAGGAGCACAGATACGCAGTATTTT. It is translated as CASSPRTRSTDTQYF. The V gene is TRBV18, the J gene TRBJ2-3; 7 bases align to TRBD2. CDR1 is KGHSH, CDR2 LQKENI, per germline. The CDR3 is 15 residues long. After removal of 3 bases from V and 0 bases from J, the junction contained 3 bases not matched to a gene.

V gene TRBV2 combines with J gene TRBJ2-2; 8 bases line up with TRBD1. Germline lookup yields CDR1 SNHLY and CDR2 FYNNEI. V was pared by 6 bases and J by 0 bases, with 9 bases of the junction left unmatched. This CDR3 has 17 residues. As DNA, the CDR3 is TGTGCCAGCAGGGACAGGGCGCCTGGAGCGAACACCGGGGAGCTGTTTTTT. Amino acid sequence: CASRDRAPGANTGELFF.